Presented here are 16 T cell receptor beta chains from one specimen sequenced in a study of blood T cells in healthy people across ages. A sample-barcoded 5' primer and a J-beta primer mix were used in a second PCR of roughly 6 to 11 cycles. TCRdb passed the 5' RACE reads through MiXCR, listing each CDR3 protein once. This sample carries 540,000 or so distinct CDR3 sequences, approximately 25% of them seen once, and the ten largest clones take 8.5% to 9.5%. The sample was also reused in another study, on T cells of mothers and their children.

Specimen: blood. These receptors came from a boy between 10 and 17 years old in good health.

The chain uses TRBV18 and TRBJ1-5; D gene unclear. CDR1 and CDR2 from the germline V gene are KGHSH and LQKENI. The CDR3 runs 14 residues. The germline V and J ends were trimmed by 3 bases and 1 base, with 7 bases remaining between them. CDR3: CASSPWQSNQPQHF. In nucleotides, the CDR3 is TGTGCCAGCTCACCGTGGCAGAGCAATCAGCCCCAGCATTTT.

Written as DNA, the CDR3 is TGTGCCAGCAGCCCCCGACGGGGCGCAGCAACTAATGAAAAACTGTTTTTT. It codes for CASSPRRGAATNEKLFF. This chain uses TRBV7-2 with TRBJ1-4; possible D gene TRBD1, 5 bases. V lost 5 bases and J lost 0, with 16 bases in between. This CDR3 has 17 residues. CDR1 is SGHTA, CDR2 FQGNSA, per germline.

This clonotype was recorded a few times. The J gene is TRBJ2-7, the V gene TRBV7-8; 7 bases match TRBD2. V dropped 4 bases and J dropped 2; count of bases not matched to a gene: 8. Per germline, CDR1 SGHVS and CDR2 FQNEAQ. The CDR3 totals 15 residues. The CDR3 is CASSSPVRGTYEQYF. CDR3 nucleotides: TGTGCCAGCAGCTCGCCCGTGCGGGGGACCTACGAGCAGTACTTC.

The J gene is TRBJ2-7, the V gene TRBV28; 7 bases line up with TRBD2. CDR3 size: 12 residues. The J segment lost 7 bases and the V segment lost 7 bases, leaving 7 bases of the junction unmatched. CDR1 and CDR2 from the germline V gene are MDHEN and SYDVKM. The CDR3 region is CASNPAAGEQYF. The CDR3 DNA is TGTGCCAGCAACCCCGCAGCGGGAGAGCAGTACTTC.

This chain uses TRBV6-5 with TRBJ1-2; tentatively, D is TRBD1 (5 bases). V gave up 0 bases and J gave up 8 bases, with 13 bases separating them. Germline assignment: CDR1 MNHEY and CDR2 SVGAGI. CDR3 length: 14 amino acids. The CDR3 DNA reads TGTGCCAGCAGTTACTCGCCGGGGACGAAGGGCTACACCTTC. Translation gives CASSYSPGTKGYTF.

This rearrangement joins TRBV7-9 to TRBJ2-1, with 7 nucleotides matching TRBD1. Trimming cost V 5 bases and J 3 bases; bases outside gene matches: 13. CDR3 length: 17 residues. Germline values: CDR1 SEHNR, CDR2 FQNEAQ (reference sequence). The CDR3 loop reads CASSANEGANLYNEQFF. CDR3 DNA: TGTGCCAGCAGCGCCAATGAGGGGGCAAACCTCTACAATGAGCAGTTCTTC. The variable domain in full, with the rest retrieved from reference TRBV7-9 and TRBJ2-1, is DTGVSQNPRHKITKRGQNVTFRCDPISEHNRLYWYRQTLGQGPEFLTYFQNEAQLEKSRLLSDRFSAERPKGSFSTLEIQRTEQGDSAMYLCASSANEGANLYNEQFFGPGTRLTVL.

The genes are TRBV6-5 and TRBJ1-1; possible D gene TRBD1, 6 bases. The V and J ends lost 2 bases and 3 bases respectively, with 13 bases between them. The CDR3 sequence is 15 residues long. From germline, CDR1 is MNHEY and CDR2 SVGAGI. CDR3 residues: CASSYGGQRHTEAFF. The CDR3 DNA follows: TGTGCCAGCAGTTACGGCGGACAGCGGCACACTGAAGCTTTCTTT.

The chain carries TRBV20-1 and TRBJ2-7, with 7 bases that match TRBD2. Per germline, CDR1 DFQATT and CDR2 SNEGSKA (reference sequence). V was clipped by 7 bases and J by 2 bases; unmatched bases: 20. The CDR3 consists of 17 residues. Written as DNA, the CDR3 is TGCAGTGACGGCGCCCCCGGTGCGGCGGGAGTTCCCTACGAGCAGTACTTC. This encodes CSDGAPGAAGVPYEQYF.

In this sample, this clonotype turned up a few times. The chain has TRBV7-2 and TRBJ2-5; 7 nucleotides align to TRBD2. Germline loops: CDR1 SGHTA, CDR2 FQGNSA. This CDR3 has 15 amino acids. Germline trimming cut 2 bases from V and 5 bases from J; bases unmatched to any gene: 8. The CDR3, as DNA: TGTGCCAGCAGCTTACGGGCTAGCGGCCACGAGACCCAGTACTTC. It specifies CASSLRASGHETQYF. Combining the CDR3 with reference TRBV7-2 and TRBJ2-5 gives the whole variable domain GAGVSQSPSNKVTEKGKDVELRCDPISGHTALYWYRQSLGQGLEFLIYFQGNSAPDKSGLPSDRFSAERTGGSVSTLTIQRTQQEDSAVYLCASSLRASGHETQYFGPGTRLLVL.

CDR3 residues: CASSLVVLGADSYEQYF. CDR3 bases: TGTGCCAGCAGCTTAGTTGTTCTTGGGGCGGACTCCTACGAGCAGTACTTC. V is TRBV7-8 and J is TRBJ2-7, with D tentatively TRBD1 (5 bases). V was clipped by 1 base and J by 0 bases, with 16 bases between them. Germline V gene lookup returns CDR1 SGHVS and CDR2 FQNEAQ. The length of the CDR3 is 17 residues.

The CDR3 nucleotides read TGCAGTGCCACACTAGCGGGAGGAGAGACCCAGTACTTC. Protein: CSATLAGGETQYF. V gene TRBV20-1 combines with J gene TRBJ2-5, with TRBD2 matching 12 bases. J gave up 4 bases and V 6 bases, and 3 bases lay outside the gene matches. Germline V CDR1 and CDR2: DFQATT, SNEGSKA (reference sequence). This CDR3 has 13 residues.

Only a few counts were recorded for this clonotype. The V gene is TRBV9, the J gene TRBJ2-5; TRBD2 matches 10 bases. TRBJ2-1 matches the DNA end more closely, so the J call is doubtful. Looked up from germline, CDR1 is SGDLS and CDR2 is YYNGEE. The CDR3 length is 15 residues. The CDR3 coding sequence is TGTGCCAGCAGCGTAGCGCTAGCGGGGGACAATGAGCAGTTCTTC. Its protein product is CASSVALAGDNEQFF.

This clonotype was found a few times. The chain links TRBV4-3 to TRBJ2-3, with 10 nucleotides matching TRBD2. This CDR3 has 16 residues. Germline V lookup: CDR1 LGHNA, CDR2 YSLEER. The J segment lost 3 bases and the V segment lost 0 bases, leaving 3 bases of the junction unmatched. DNA of the CDR3: TGCGCCAGCAGCCAAGATCTAGCGGGGGTAACAGATACGCAGTATTTT. Its translation is CASSQDLAGVTDTQYF.

The chain recombines TRBV7-2 with TRBJ1-3; 7 bases match TRBD1. This CDR3 is 15 amino acids long. The ends lost 4 bases at V and 0 bases at J; junction bases unmatched: 3. CDR1 and CDR2 from the germline V gene are SGHTA and FQGNSA. CDR3 sequence reads: CASSSRGSSGNTIYF. CDR3 in DNA: TGTGCCAGCAGCTCCAGGGGGAGCTCTGGAAACACCATATATTTT.

The chain joins TRBV7-2 to TRBJ2-5, with a possible D match to TRBD2 (5 bases). Trimming stripped 0 bases from V and 5 bases from J, with 16 bases between. The germline CDR1 and CDR2 sequences are SGHTA and FQGNSA. The CDR3 has 16 amino acids. Here the CDR3 reads CASSLAKWPRGETQYF. Written as DNA, the CDR3 is TGTGCCAGCAGCTTAGCTAAGTGGCCTCGCGGGGAGACCCAGTACTTC.

The chain has TRBV5-1 and TRBJ2-7, with 11 bases fitting TRBD1. V shed 4 bases, J shed 4 bases, and the junction held 7 bases outside the gene matches. The CDR3 totals 15 residues. Germline assignment: CDR1 SGHRS and CDR2 YFSETQ. The CDR3 region has the DNA TGCGCCAGCAGCCCAGGACAGGGGGCCTTATACGAGCAGTACTTC. It yields the protein CASSPGQGALYEQYF. Combining the CDR3 with reference TRBV5-1 and TRBJ2-7 gives the whole variable domain KAGVTQTPRYLIKTRGQQVTLSCSPISGHRSVSWYQQTPGQGLQFLFEYFSETQRNKGNFPGRFSGRQFSNSRSEMNVSTLELGDSALYLCASSPGQGALYEQYFGPGTRLTVT.